Each of the 11 T cell receptor beta chains below was sequenced from the same sample in a study of cytomegalovirus exposure and HLA in healthy donors. The PCR made use of 60 Vbeta and 13 Jbeta primers. The table came from immunoSEQ multiplex PCR; TCRdb's copy has only in-frame clones and leaves some out. The profile shows some 96,000 clones, about three quarters of them singletons. The material sequenced was PBMCs. The receptor set was obtained from a man aged 35-49 years in good health and CMV-seropositive.

The V and J genes are TRBV23-1 and TRBJ2-3, with 10 bases matching TRBD2. TRBV23-1 belongs to the ORF category, with a function that is uncertain. This CDR3 has 16 amino acids. V gave up 0 bases and J gave up 6 bases; unmatched junction bases: 6. CDR3 DNA sequence: TGCGCCAGCAGTCAATCGCTAGCGGGGGCTCGGGATACGCAGTATTTT. It encodes CASSQSLAGARDTQYF.

V is TRBV21-1 and J is TRBJ2-3; TRBD1 reflects the table's D call only, with no check against the DNA. TRBV21-1 is a pseudogene locus. The length of the CDR3 is 16 residues. The DNA of the CDR3 is TGTGCCAGCAGCAACCGGGACAGGGGGCGAACAGATACGCAGTATTTT. Its translation: CASSNRDRGRTDTQYF.

The gene calls are TRBV27 and TRBJ1-1; 8 positions agree with TRBD1. This CDR3 region has 13 residues. Unmatched junction bases numbered 2, after V lost 6 bases and J lost 2 bases. Per the germline V gene, CDR1 is MNHEY and CDR2 is SMNVEV (reference sequence). In DNA form, the CDR3 reads TGTGCCAGCAGGGGGACAGGTAACACTGAAGCTTTCTTT. Amino acid sequence: CASRGTGNTEAFF.

The V and J genes are TRBV5-4 and TRBJ1-6, with D perhaps matching TRBD1 (5 bases). This CDR3 has 16 amino acids. The germline V gene encodes CDR1 SGHNT and CDR2 YYREEE (reference sequence). Trimming left V 0 bases short and J 8 bases short, with 15 bases between. The CDR3 reads CASSLVGAPQHSPLHF. In DNA, the CDR3 is TGTGCCAGCAGCTTGGTTGGGGCTCCACAGCATTCACCCCTCCACTTT.

This clone was picked up a small number of times. The V call is TRBV9, the J call TRBJ1-2; possibly TRBD1 for D (5 bases). V lost 4 bases and J 2 bases, leaving 15 bases between the germline ends. This CDR3 is built from 15 residues. Germline loops: CDR1 SGDLS, CDR2 YYNGEE. CDR3 bases: TGTGCCAGCAGCCTAGGGGCGTCCGCAAACTATGGCTACACCTTC. Translated: CASSLGASANYGYTF.

The chain uses TRBV7-6 and TRBJ2-1, with unresolved D. Trimming removed 2 bases from V and 5 bases from J, with 7 bases in between. The CDR3 loop spans 13 amino acids. CDR1 is SGHVS and CDR2 is FNYEAQ in the germline V gene. The CDR3 DNA is TGTGCCAGCAGCTTATATTCGGACAATGAGCAGTTCTTC. Its translation: CASSLYSDNEQFF.

CDR3 sequence reads: CASSLAQGFTDTQYF. For the CDR3, the DNA is TGTGCCAGCAGCTTAGCTCAGGGATTCACAGATACGCAGTATTTT. The genes are TRBV7-9 and TRBJ2-3; possibly TRBD1 for D (5 bases). Germline CDR1 is SEHNR and CDR2 is FQNEAQ (reference sequence). The CDR3 has 15 residues. Trimming pared 0 bases from V and 2 bases from J, leaving 9 bases between.

A single count supports this clone. The chain links TRBV19 to TRBJ2-5; D is possibly TRBD2 (5 bases). The germline V gene has CDR1 LNHDA and CDR2 SQIVND (reference sequence). The CDR3 has 16 residues. The V end was cut by 3 bases, the J end by 4 bases, with 18 bases between. Written as DNA, the CDR3 is TGTGCCAGTAGTATCCTCGGGGTCGACAACGGAGAGACCCAGTACTTC. This codes for CASSILGVDNGETQYF.

The rearrangement joins TRBV10-3 to TRBJ2-3; 7 bases fit TRBD2. The length of the CDR3 is 14 residues. CDR1 is ENHRY, CDR2 SYGVKD, per germline. After removal of 6 bases from V and 2 bases from J, the junction contained 5 bases not matched to a gene. The CDR3 nucleotides are TGTGCCATCAGCCCTAGCGGTGACACAGATACGCAGTATTTT. Translating gives CAISPSGDTDTQYF.

The chain carries TRBV28 and TRBJ2-2, with D possibly matching TRBD1 (5 bases). V was pared by 6 bases and J by 2 bases, with 10 bases between. Germline V lookup: CDR1 MDHEN, CDR2 SYDVKM. CDR3 length: 14 amino acids. DNA for the CDR3: TGTGCCAGCAGGGGGCTGGGTAACACCGGGGAGCTGTTTTTT. Translation: CASRGLGNTGELFF.

V and J are TRBV5-1 and TRBJ1-2; TRBD1 matches at 7 bases. Germline V gives CDR1 SGHRS, CDR2 YFSETQ. The CDR3 is 14 amino acids. The ends lost 4 bases at V and 4 bases at J; junction bases unmatched: 7. CDR3 protein: CASSAAGQFYGYTF. The CDR3, as DNA: TGCGCCAGCAGCGCCGCGGGACAGTTCTATGGCTACACCTTC.